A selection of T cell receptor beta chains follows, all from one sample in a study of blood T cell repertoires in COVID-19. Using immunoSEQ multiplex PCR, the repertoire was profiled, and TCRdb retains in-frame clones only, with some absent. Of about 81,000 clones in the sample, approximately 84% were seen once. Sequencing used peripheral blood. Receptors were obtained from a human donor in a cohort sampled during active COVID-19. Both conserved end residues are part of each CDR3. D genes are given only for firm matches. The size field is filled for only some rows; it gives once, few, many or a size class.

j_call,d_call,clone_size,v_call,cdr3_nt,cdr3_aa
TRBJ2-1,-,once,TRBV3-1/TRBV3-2,TGTGCCAGCAGCCTCCTAGGGGGAAGCTCCTACAATGAGCAGTTCTTC,CASSLLGGSSYNEQFF
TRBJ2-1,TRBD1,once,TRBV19,TGTGCCAGTAGTAATTACCGGGACAGGGGGCGCCGCTACAATGAGCAGTTCTTC,CASSNYRDRGRRYNEQFF
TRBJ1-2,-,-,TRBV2,TGTGCCAGCAGGAGGACACCCGGGGGCTATGGCTACACCTTC,CASRRTPGGYGYTF
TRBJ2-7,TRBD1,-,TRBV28,TGTGCCAGCACCCCGACAGGGGGCAGGTACGAGCAGTACTTC,CASTPTGGRYEQYF
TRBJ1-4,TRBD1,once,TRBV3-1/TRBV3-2,TGTGCCAGCAGCCAAGAGGGGGAGACAGGGCTTCCTAATGAAAAACTGTTTTTT,CASSQEGETGLPNEKLFF
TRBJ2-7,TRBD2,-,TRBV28,TGTGCCAGCAGAGGACTAGCCGGAGGGGGGCAGTACTTC,CASRGLAGGGQYF
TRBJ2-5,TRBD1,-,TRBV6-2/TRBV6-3,TGTGCCAGCAGTTACGAAGGACAGGGGGTAATGGGTATCCAGTACTTC,CASSYEGQGVMGIQYF
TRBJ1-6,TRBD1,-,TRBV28,TGTGCCAGCAGTTTACCCACAGGGGGCCGAAAGAGCTCCTATAATTCACCCCTCCACTTT,CASSLPTGGRKSSYNSPLHF
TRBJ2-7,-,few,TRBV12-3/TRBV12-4,TGTGCCAGCAGTTTCAACAGTTACTACGAGCAGTACTTC,CASSFNSYYEQYF
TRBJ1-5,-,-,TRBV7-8,TGTGCCAGCAGCTCAACCGGGACAAGAGGCAATAGCAATCAGCCCCAGCATTTT,CASSSTGTRGNSNQPQHF
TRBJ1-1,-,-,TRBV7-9,TGTGCCAGCAGCTTGGGACTGCCGAACACTGAAGCTTTCTTT,CASSLGLPNTEAFF
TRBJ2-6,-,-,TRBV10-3,TGTGCCATCAATGTTAGCGCGGCGGCAGGGGCCAACGTCCTGACTTTC,CAINVSAAAGANVLTF
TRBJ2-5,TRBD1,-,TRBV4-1,TGCGCCAGCAGCCTGCAATATGGACAGGGGACGCAAGAGACCCAGTACTTC,CASSLQYGQGTQETQYF
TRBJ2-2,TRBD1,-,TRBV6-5,TGTGCCACCCTGACAGGGAAGGCCACCGGGGAGCTGTTTTTT,CATLTGKATGELFF
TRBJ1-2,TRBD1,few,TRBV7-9,TGTGCCAGCAGCTCCTGGACAGGGGGCATCTATGGCTACACCTTC,CASSSWTGGIYGYTF
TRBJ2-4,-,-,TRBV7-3,TGTGCCAGCAGCCCACGCCCAGGGGACATTCAGTACTTC,CASSPRPGDIQYF
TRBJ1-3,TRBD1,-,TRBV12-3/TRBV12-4,TGTGCCAGCAGTTCCTACAGGGGGCGAGCGTATTTT,CASSSYRGRAYF
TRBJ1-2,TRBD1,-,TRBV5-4,TGTGCCAGCAGTTCCCCCCGGACAGGGGCGAACTATGGCTACACCTTC,CASSSPRTGANYGYTF
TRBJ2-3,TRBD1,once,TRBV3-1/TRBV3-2,TGTGCCAGCAGCCAGCGACAGGGATTCACAGATACGCAGTATTTT,CASSQRQGFTDTQYF
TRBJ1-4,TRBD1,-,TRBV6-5,TGTGCCAGCAGTAGGACAGGGGGCAGGAAACTGTTTTTT,CASSRTGGRKLFF
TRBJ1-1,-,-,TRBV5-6,TGTGCCAGCAGCTTGGCGGGAAGGGAACGAATAAAAGCTTTCTTT,CASSLAGRERIKAFF
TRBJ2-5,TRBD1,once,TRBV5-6,TGTGCCAGCAACTTAGGGACAGTCCAAGAGACCCAGTACTTC,CASNLGTVQETQYF
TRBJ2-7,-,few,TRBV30,TGTGCCTGGGGCCAATCCTACGAGCAGTACTTC,CAWGQSYEQYF
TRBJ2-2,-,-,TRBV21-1,TGTGCCAGCAGCCAGAGGCCTCTTGGCACCGGGGAGCTGTTTTTT,CASSQRPLGTGELFF
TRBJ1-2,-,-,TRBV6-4,TGTGCCAGCAGGCCAGGGTTGGCCTATGGCTACACCTTC,CASRPGLAYGYTF
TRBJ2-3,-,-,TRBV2,TGTGCCAGCAGTTTGACGAGGGAAAGGGGCACAGATACGCAGTATTTT,CASSLTRERGTDTQYF
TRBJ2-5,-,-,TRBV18,TGTGCCAGCTCCCTAGGCCAAGAGACCCAGTACTTC,CASSLGQETQYF
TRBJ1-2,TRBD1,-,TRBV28,TGTGCCAGCAGTCCTTCAGGGGGCAGGTATTATGGCTACACCTTC,CASSPSGGRYYGYTF
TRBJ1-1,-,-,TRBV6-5,TGTGCCAGCAGGCCAGAATGGAGGGGAACTGAAGCTTTCTTT,CASRPEWRGTEAFF
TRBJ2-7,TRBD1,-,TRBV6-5,TGTGCCAGCAGACTTTCGTACAGGGGGATCTACGAGCAGTACTTC,CASRLSYRGIYEQYF
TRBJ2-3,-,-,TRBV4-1,TGCGCCAGCAGCCAGTCACAGAACACAGATACGCAGTATTTT,CASSQSQNTDTQYF
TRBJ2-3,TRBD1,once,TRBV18,TGTGCCAGCTCACTATCCGGGACAGGGAGGGATACGCAGTATTTT,CASSLSGTGRDTQYF
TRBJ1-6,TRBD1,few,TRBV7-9,TGTGCCAGCAGCCGTATGACAGGGGGCAATAATTCACCCCTCCACTTT,CASSRMTGGNNSPLHF
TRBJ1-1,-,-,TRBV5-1,TGCGCCAGCAGGCCAGGTAGAGGGAGAACTGAAGCTTTCTTT,CASRPGRGRTEAFF
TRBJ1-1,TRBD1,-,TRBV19,TGTGCCAGTAGCCCGGGACAGGGACATAATTGGAACACTGAAGCTTTCTTT,CASSPGQGHNWNTEAFF
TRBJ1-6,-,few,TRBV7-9,TGTGCCAGCAGCGGGGACAAGTATTCACCCCTCCACTTT,CASSGDKYSPLHF
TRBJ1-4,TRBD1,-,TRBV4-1,TGCGCCAGCAGCCAAAAAAGGGACAGGGATGAAAAACTGTTTTTT,CASSQKRDRDEKLFF
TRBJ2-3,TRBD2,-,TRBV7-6,TGTGCCAGCAGCTTAGTCCCGCGGGGGGGCTTAGATACGCAGTATTTT,CASSLVPRGGLDTQYF
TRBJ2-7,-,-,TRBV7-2,TGTGCCAGCAGCTTACGTCTGGGGGCGCTCTACGAGCAGTACTTC,CASSLRLGALYEQYF
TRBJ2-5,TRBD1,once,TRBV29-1,TGCAGCGTGACAGGGGAGGAGACCCAGTACTTC,CSVTGEETQYF
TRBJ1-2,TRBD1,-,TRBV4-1,TGCGCCAGCAGCCTGACCGGGGGCACAGGACAGGGAAATGGCTACACCTTC,CASSLTGGTGQGNGYTF
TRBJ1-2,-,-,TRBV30,TGTGCCTGGAGTGAGGTCCAGGGGACGGGCTACACCTTC,CAWSEVQGTGYTF
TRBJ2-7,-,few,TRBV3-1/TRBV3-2,TGTGCCAGCAGCCAAGAGGTAGGGGTCAGGGGAGACCCCTACGAGCAGTACTTC,CASSQEVGVRGDPYEQYF
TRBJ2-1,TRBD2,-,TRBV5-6,TGTGCCAGCAGCTCCCTCCGGGGGGGCCTTTCGATTAGTGAGCAGTTCTTC,CASSSLRGGLSISEQFF
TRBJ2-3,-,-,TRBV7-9,TGTGCCAGCAGCTTTACGACAGGTGGGGATACGCAGTATTTT,CASSFTTGGDTQYF
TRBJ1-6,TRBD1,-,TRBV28,TGTGCCAGCAGGGTCAGGGGGAAGTGGTCACCCCTCCACTTT,CASRVRGKWSPLHF
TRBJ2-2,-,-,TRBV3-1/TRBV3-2,TGTGCCAGCAGCCAACAATCGGGGTCAACCGGGGAGCTGTTTTTT,CASSQQSGSTGELFF
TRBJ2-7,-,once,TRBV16,TGTGCCAGCAGCCAATCCTCCAGGGGAATCTACGAGCAGTACTTC,CASSQSSRGIYEQYF
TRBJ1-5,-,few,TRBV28,TGTGCCAGCACCAATCGGCGGGCGACGGGGCAGCCCCAGCATTTT,CASTNRRATGQPQHF
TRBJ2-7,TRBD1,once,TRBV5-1,TGCGCCAGCAGCTCGGGACAGACTACGGGGGAGCAGTACTTC,CASSSGQTTGEQYF
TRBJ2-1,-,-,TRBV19,TGTGCCAGTAAGGAGGGGTTCGGTGAGCAGTTCTTC,CASKEGFGEQFF
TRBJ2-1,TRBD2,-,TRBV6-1,TGTGCCAGCAGTGAGGCGGGGGGCACCTTATACAATGAGCAGTTCTTC,CASSEAGGTLYNEQFF